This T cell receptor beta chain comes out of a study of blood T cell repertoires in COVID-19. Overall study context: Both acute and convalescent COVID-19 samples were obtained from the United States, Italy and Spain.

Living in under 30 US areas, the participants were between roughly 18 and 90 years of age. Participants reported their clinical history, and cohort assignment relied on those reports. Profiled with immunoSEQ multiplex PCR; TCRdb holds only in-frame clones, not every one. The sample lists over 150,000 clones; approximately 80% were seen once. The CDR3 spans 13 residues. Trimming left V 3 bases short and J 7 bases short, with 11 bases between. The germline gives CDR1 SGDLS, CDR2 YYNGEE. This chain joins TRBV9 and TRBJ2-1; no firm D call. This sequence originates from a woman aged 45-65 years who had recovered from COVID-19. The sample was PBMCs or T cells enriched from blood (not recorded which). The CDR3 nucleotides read TGTGCCAGCAGCGGGAGCCCTTTTAATGAGCAGTTCTTC. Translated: CASSGSPFNEQFF.